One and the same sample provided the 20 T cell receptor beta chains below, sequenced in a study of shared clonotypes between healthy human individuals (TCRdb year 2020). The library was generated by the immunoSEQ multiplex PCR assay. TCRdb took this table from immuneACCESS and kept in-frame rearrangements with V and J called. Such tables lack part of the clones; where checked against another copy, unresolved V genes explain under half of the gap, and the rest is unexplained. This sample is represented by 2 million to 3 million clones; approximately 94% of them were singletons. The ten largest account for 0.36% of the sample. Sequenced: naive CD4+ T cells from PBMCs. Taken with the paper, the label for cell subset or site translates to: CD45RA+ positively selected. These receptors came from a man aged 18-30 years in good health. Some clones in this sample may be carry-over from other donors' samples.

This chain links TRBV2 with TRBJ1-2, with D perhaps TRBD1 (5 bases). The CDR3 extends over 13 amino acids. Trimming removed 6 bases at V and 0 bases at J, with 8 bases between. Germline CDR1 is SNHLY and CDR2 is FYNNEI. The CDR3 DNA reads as TGTGCCAGCAGCGGCAGGGCTAACTATGGCTACACCTTC. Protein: CASSGRANYGYTF.

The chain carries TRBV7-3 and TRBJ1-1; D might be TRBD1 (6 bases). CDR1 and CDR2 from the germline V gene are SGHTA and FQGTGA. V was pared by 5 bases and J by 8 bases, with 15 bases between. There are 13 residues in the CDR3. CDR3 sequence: CASSPSSQGEAFF. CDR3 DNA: TGTGCCAGCAGCCCCTCAAGCCAGGGGGAAGCTTTCTTT.

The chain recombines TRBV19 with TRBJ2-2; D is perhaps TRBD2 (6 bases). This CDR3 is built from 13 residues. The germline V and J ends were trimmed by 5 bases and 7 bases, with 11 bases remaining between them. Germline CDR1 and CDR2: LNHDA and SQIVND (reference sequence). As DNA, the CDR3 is TGTGCCAGTAGTTCCGACGGGGGCGGGGAGCTGTTTTTT. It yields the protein CASSSDGGGELFF.

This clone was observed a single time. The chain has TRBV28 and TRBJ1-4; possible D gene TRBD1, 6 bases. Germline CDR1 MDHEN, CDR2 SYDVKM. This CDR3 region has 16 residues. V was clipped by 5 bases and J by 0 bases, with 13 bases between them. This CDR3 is CASSLLGTTTNEKLFF. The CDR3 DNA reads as TGTGCCAGCAGTCTTCTGGGGACAACAACTAATGAAAAACTGTTTTTT.

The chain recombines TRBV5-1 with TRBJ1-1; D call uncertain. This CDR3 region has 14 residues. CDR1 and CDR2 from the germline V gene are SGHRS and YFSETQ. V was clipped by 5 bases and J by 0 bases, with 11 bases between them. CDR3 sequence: CASSEGRMNTEAFF. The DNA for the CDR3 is TGCGCCAGCAGTGAGGGCAGAATGAACACTGAAGCTTTCTTT.

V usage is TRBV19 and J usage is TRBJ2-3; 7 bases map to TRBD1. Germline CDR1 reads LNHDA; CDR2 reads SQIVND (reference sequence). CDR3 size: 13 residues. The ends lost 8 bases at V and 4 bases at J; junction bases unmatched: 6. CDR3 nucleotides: TGTGCCAGTCGAGACAGGGTGCCAGATACGCAGTATTTT. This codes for CASRDRVPDTQYF.

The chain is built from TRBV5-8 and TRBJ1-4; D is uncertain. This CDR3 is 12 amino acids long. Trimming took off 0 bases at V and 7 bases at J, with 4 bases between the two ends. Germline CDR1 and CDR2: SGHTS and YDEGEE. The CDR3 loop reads CASSLGSEKLFF. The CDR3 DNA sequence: TGTGCCAGCAGCTTGGGTAGTGAAAAACTGTTTTTT.

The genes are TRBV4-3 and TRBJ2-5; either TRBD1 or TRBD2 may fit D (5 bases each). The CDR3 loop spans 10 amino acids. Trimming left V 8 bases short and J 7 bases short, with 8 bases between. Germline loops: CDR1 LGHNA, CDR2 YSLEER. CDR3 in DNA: TGCGCCAGCTCTGGGGGGACCCAGTACTTC. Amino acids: CASSGGTQYF.

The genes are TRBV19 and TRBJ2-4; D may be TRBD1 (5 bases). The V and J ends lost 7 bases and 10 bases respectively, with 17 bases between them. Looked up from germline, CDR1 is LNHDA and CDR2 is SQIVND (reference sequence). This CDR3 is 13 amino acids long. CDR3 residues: CASTNPQGSIQYF. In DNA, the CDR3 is TGTGCCAGTACCAACCCTCAGGGTTCGATTCAGTACTTC.

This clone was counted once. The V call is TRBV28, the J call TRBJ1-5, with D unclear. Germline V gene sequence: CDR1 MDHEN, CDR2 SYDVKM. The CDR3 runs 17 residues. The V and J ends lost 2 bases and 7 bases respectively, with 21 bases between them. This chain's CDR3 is CASSLRSASLLGQPQHF. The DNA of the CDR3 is TGTGCCAGCAGTTTACGGTCGGCCAGCCTCCTTGGGCAGCCCCAGCATTTT. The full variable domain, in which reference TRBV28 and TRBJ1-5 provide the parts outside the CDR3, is DVKVTQSSRYLVKRTGEKVFLECVQDMDHENMFWYRQDPGLGLRLIYFSYDVKMKEKGDIPEGYSVSREKKERFSLILESASTNQTSMYLCASSLRSASLLGQPQHFGDGTRLSIL.

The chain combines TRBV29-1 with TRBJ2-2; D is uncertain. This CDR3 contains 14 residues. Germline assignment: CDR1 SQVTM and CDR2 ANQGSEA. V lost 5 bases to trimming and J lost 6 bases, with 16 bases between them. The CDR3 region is CSVTSAHSPGELFF. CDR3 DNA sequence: TGCAGCGTTACCTCGGCCCACTCCCCCGGGGAGCTGTTTTTT.

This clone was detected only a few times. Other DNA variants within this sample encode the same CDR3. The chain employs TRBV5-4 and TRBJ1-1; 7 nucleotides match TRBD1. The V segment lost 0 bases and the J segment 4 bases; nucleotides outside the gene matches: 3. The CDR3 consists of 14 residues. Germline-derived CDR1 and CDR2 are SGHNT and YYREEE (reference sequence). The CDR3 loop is CASSLDRGSTEAFF. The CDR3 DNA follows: TGTGCCAGCAGCTTGGACAGGGGCAGCACTGAAGCTTTCTTT.

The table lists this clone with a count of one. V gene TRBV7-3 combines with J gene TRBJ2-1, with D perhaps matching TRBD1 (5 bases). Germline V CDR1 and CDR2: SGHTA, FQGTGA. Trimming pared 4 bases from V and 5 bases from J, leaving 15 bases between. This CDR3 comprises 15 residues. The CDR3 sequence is CASSSTGSPHNEQFF. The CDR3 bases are TGTGCCAGCAGCTCTACAGGATCCCCCCACAATGAGCAGTTCTTC.

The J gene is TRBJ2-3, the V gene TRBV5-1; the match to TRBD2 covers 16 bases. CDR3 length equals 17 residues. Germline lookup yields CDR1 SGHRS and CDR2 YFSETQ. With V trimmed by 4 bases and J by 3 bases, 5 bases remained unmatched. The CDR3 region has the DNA TGCGCCAGCAGCGTTACGGGACTAGCGGGAGGGACAGATACGCAGTATTTT. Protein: CASSVTGLAGGTDTQYF.

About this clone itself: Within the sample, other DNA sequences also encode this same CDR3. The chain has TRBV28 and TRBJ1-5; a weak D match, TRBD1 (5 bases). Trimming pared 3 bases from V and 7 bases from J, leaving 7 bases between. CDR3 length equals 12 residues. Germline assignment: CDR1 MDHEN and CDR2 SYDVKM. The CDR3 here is CASSLGGQPQHF. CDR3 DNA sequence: TGTGCCAGCAGTTTGGGGGGGCAGCCCCAGCATTTT. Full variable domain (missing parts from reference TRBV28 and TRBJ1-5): DVKVTQSSRYLVKRTGEKVFLECVQDMDHENMFWYRQDPGLGLRLIYFSYDVKMKEKGDIPEGYSVSREKKERFSLILESASTNQTSMYLCASSLGGQPQHFGDGTRLSIL.

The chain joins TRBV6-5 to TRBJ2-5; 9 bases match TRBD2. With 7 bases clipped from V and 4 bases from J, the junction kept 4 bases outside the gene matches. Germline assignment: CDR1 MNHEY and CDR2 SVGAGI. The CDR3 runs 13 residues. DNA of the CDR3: TGTGCCAGCACTAGCGGGGCCTTAGAGACCCAGTACTTC. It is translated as CASTSGALETQYF.

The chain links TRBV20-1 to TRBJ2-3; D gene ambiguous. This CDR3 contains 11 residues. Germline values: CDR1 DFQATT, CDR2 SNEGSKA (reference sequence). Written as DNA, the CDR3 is TGCAGGGCCGAAGCTGGAGATACGCAGTATTTT. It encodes CRAEAGDTQYF.

CDR3 sequence (DNA): TGTGCCAGCAAGAGGACAGGGGTTTACGAGCAGTACTTC. Amino acid sequence: CASKRTGVYEQYF. The chain couples TRBV27 to TRBJ2-5; 9 bases align to TRBD1. The tail of the sequence fits TRBJ2-7 better, so the J call may be wrong. This CDR3 comprises 13 residues. Germline loops: CDR1 MNHEY, CDR2 SMNVEV (reference sequence).

CDR3 DNA sequence: TGCGCCAGCAGCGAGGGAAGCGGGACATACAATGAGCAGTTCTTC. Its protein is CASSEGSGTYNEQFF. This sequence joins TRBV5-1 and TRBJ2-1; D perhaps matches TRBD2 (7 bases). Germline V gene data show CDR1 as SGHRS and CDR2 as YFSETQ. Trimming cost V 4 bases and J 4 bases, with 15 bases left between them. The CDR3 consists of 15 residues.

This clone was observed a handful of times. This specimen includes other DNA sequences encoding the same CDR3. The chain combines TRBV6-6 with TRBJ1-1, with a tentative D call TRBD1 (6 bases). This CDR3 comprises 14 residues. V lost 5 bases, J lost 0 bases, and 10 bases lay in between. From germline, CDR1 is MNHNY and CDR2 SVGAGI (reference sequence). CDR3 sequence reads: CASSLGQLNTEAFF. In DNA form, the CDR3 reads TGTGCCAGCAGTCTGGGACAACTGAACACTGAAGCTTTCTTT.